A single sample gave rise to the 6 T cell receptor beta chains below, sequenced in a study of CD8 T cells in Susac syndrome. It was with random hexamers that 0.5 to 1 ug RNA was reverse transcribed. MiXCR was run by TCRdb on the immunoSEQ multiplex PCR reads, yielding one entry per CDR3 protein. The repertoire holds about 60,000 distinct CDR3 sequences, with about 94% as singletons. The sequencing sample was made of CD8+ T cells from PBMCs. The receptors stem from a human donor with multiple sclerosis.

The CDR3 DNA sequence: TGTGCCAGCAGTCCTCGGACAGCACAAGAGACCCAGTACTTC. Residues: CASSPRTAQETQYF. The J gene is TRBJ2-5, the V gene TRBV12-3 or TRBV12-4; possibly TRBD1 for D (6 bases). The CDR3 sequence is 14 residues long. Trimming took 5 bases from V and 2 from J, leaving 12 bases between them.

This clonotype was seen only once. The V and J genes are TRBV9 and TRBJ2-1; 7 bases line up with TRBD1. Germline V CDR1 and CDR2: SGDLS, YYNGEE. The CDR3 covers 15 residues. The trim removed 2 bases at V and 0 bases at J, leaving 2 bases unmatched. CDR3 loop: CASSVTGTSYNEQFF. The CDR3 DNA follows: TGTGCCAGCAGCGTGACAGGGACCTCCTACAATGAGCAGTTCTTC.

This clonotype occurred once. The chain joins TRBV7-9 to TRBJ2-1, with D possibly matching TRBD1 (7 bases). Per germline, CDR1 SEHNR and CDR2 FQNEAQ (reference sequence). The CDR3 consists of 19 residues. V shed 8 bases and J shed 3 bases, with 29 bases lying between them. The CDR3 here is CASLAWRDTGDPSYNEQFF. The DNA for the CDR3 is TGTGCCAGCCTTGCGTGGCGGGACACAGGGGATCCCAGCTACAATGAGCAGTTCTTC.

The chain is built from TRBV30 and TRBJ1-1; D remains ambiguous. Germline assignment: CDR1 GTSNPN and CDR2 SVGIG (reference sequence). This CDR3 region has 13 residues. Trimming took off 3 bases at V and 3 bases at J, with 11 bases between the two ends. The CDR3 sequence is CAWSPMGDTEAFF. The DNA for the CDR3 is TGTGCCTGGAGCCCAATGGGAGACACTGAAGCTTTCTTT.

The chain has TRBV27 and TRBJ1-2; TRBD1 matches 12 bases. The CDR3 is 14 amino acids. Germline V lookup: CDR1 MNHEY, CDR2 SMNVEV (reference sequence). With 6 bases clipped from V and 7 bases from J, the junction kept 6 bases outside the gene matches. The chain's CDR3 is CASRGGTGGGGYTF. For the CDR3, the DNA is TGTGCCAGCAGGGGAGGGACAGGGGGCGGTGGCTACACCTTC.

The chain has TRBV21-1 and TRBJ2-5; the D call TRBD2 from the table was never checked on the DNA. TRBV21-1 represents a pseudogene. This CDR3 spans 14 amino acids. The CDR3 DNA reads as TGTGCCAGCAGCGACACTAGCGGACAAGAGACCCAGTACTTC. Protein product: CASSDTSGQETQYF.